A selection of T cell receptor beta chains follows, all from one sample in a study of blood T cell repertoires in COVID-19. The repertoire was sequenced with immunoSEQ multiplex PCR; TCRdb's copy has only in-frame clones and lacks some. The sample records more than 110,000 clones, about 79% being singletons. The sequencing sample was made of PBMCs or T cells enriched from blood (not recorded which). These receptors were obtained from a woman aged 45 to 65 who had recovered from COVID-19. Both conserved end residues are part of each CDR3. D genes are given only for firm matches. Clone size is shown for a subset of rows, as once, few, many or a class of expanded clone.

abundance	v_gene	j_gene	d_gene	CDR3aa	CDR3nt
-	TRBV9	TRBJ2-1	-	CASSVEEAGVVSYNEQFF	TGTGCCAGCAGCGTAGAAGAAGCGGGCGTCGTCTCCTACAATGAGCAGTTCTTC
-	TRBV5-1	TRBJ1-2	-	CASSPGQLYGYTF	TGCGCCAGCAGCCCTGGACAGCTCTATGGCTACACCTTC
-	TRBV25-1	TRBJ2-3	TRBD2	CASSEPTRAGGRDTQYF	TGTGCCAGCAGTGAACCAACCCGGGCGGGGGGAAGAGATACGCAGTATTTT
-	TRBV2	TRBJ2-1	-	CASRGQSGYNEQFF	TGTGCCAGCAGGGGTCAAAGCGGCTACAATGAGCAGTTCTTC
-	TRBV10-1	TRBJ2-1	-	CATTDNSYNEQFF	TGCGCCACCACCGACAACTCTTACAATGAGCAGTTCTTC
-	TRBV12-3/TRBV12-4	TRBJ2-4	-	CASRGGVGNIQYF	TGTGCCAGCAGAGGCGGGGTCGGGAACATTCAGTACTTC
-	TRBV3-1/TRBV3-2	TRBJ2-1	TRBD2	CASSHSGEQFF	TGTGCCAGCAGCCATAGCGGGGAGCAGTTCTTC
-	TRBV7-8	TRBJ1-4	TRBD1	CASSPHKGQGRSGDEKLFF	TGTGCCAGCAGCCCGCACAAGGGACAGGGACGAAGCGGTGATGAAAAACTGTTTTTT
few	TRBV3-1/TRBV3-2	TRBJ1-1	TRBD1	CASSQGTGKAAFF	TGTGCCAGCAGCCAGGGGACAGGGAAGGCGGCTTTCTTT
-	TRBV5-4	TRBJ2-3	TRBD2	CASSSGIGLAGGRRTDTQYF	TGTGCCAGCAGCTCGGGGATAGGACTAGCGGGGGGCCGCCGCACAGATACGCAGTATTTT
-	TRBV4-2	TRBJ2-3	-	CASSQEDDRTDTQYF	TGTGCCAGCAGCCAAGAGGACGACAGAACAGATACGCAGTATTTT
-	TRBV5-6	TRBJ1-2	TRBD1	CASRDRGWGYTF	TGTGCCAGCAGGGACAGGGGCTGGGGCTACACCTTC
-	TRBV27	TRBJ2-1	TRBD2	CASSSGLGVGNEQFF	TGTGCCAGCAGTTCGGGACTAGGGGTCGGCAATGAGCAGTTCTTC
few	TRBV6-1	TRBJ1-3	-	CASSESLPGSGNTIYF	TGTGCCAGCAGTGAATCGCTTCCAGGCTCTGGAAACACCATATATTTT
-	TRBV7-3	TRBJ2-7	TRBD1	CASSATGGRTYEQYF	TGTGCCAGCAGCGCAACAGGGGGCCGAACCTACGAGCAGTACTTC
-	TRBV14	TRBJ1-2	TRBD1	CASSQDSWRTGGYTF	TGTGCCAGCAGCCAAGATAGTTGGAGGACAGGTGGCTACACCTTC
-	TRBV11-3	TRBJ2-1	-	CASSWGGGSTYNEQFF	TGTGCCAGCAGCTGGGGGGGCGGTTCTACCTACAATGAGCAGTTCTTC